The 21 T cell receptor beta chains presented below share a single source sample, sequenced in a study of shared clonotypes between healthy human individuals. Sequenced by immunoSEQ multiplex PCR; TCRdb stores in-frame clones only, minus some. Of roughly 2,300,000 clones listed, 85% to 95% are singletons. Material: naive CD4+ T cells from PBMCs. Subset reported: CD45RA+ positively selected. The receptors derive from a young man in good health. Some clones in this sample may be carry-over from other donors' samples.

The chain uses TRBV30 and TRBJ2-1; D is possibly TRBD1 or TRBD2 (5 bases each). The germline V and J ends were trimmed by 4 bases and 12 bases, with 16 bases remaining between them. Germline CDR1 and CDR2: GTSNPN and SVGIG (reference sequence). CDR3 length: 12 amino acids. The CDR3 bases are TGTGCCTGGATCCAGGGAGCCTCCCGGCAGTTCTTC. This gives the protein CAWIQGASRQFF.

This chain connects TRBV15 to TRBJ2-5; 7 nucleotides agree with TRBD2. V shed 4 bases and J 2 bases; nucleotides not matched to a gene: 4. CDR3 length equals 14 residues. Germline V gene data show CDR1 as LNHNV and CDR2 as YYDKDF (reference sequence). CDR3 coding DNA: TGTGCCACCAGCAAGGGGACTACTCAAGAGACCCAGTACTTC. It is translated as CATSKGTTQETQYF.

The V and J genes are TRBV28 and TRBJ2-7; TRBD1 is a possible D gene (7 bases). Trimming pared 2 bases from V and 2 bases from J, leaving 19 bases between. CDR1 and CDR2 (germline): MDHEN, SYDVKM. The CDR3 extends over 17 amino acids. The CDR3 is CASSLRRDSRPAYEQYF. The DNA of the CDR3 is TGTGCCAGCAGTTTAAGGAGGGACAGCCGACCTGCCTACGAGCAGTACTTC.

The rearrangement links TRBV19 to TRBJ1-1, with D perhaps matching TRBD1 (5 bases). V gave up 2 bases and J gave up 6 bases, with 16 bases separating them. Germline-derived CDR1 and CDR2 are LNHDA and SQIVND (reference sequence). This CDR3 is 15 amino acids long. The CDR3 is CASSILPSARAEAFF. The CDR3 nucleotides are TGTGCCAGTAGTATACTCCCGTCTGCCAGGGCTGAAGCTTTCTTT.

The genes are TRBV6-5 and TRBJ1-1, with D perhaps TRBD1 (6 bases). The germline V gene encodes CDR1 MNHEY and CDR2 SVGAGI. The CDR3 contains 15 residues. V was trimmed by 8 bases and J by 6 bases, leaving 22 bases between them. CDR3: CASRTPGHGSAEAFF. The CDR3, as DNA: TGTGCCAGCCGAACTCCGGGACACGGTAGCGCTGAAGCTTTCTTT.

V is TRBV11-2 and J is TRBJ2-1; D assignment may be TRBD1 or TRBD2 (5 bases each). This CDR3 has 12 amino acids. The germline V and J ends were trimmed by 4 bases and 7 bases, with 8 bases remaining between them. Germline V gene lookup returns CDR1 SGHAT and CDR2 FQNNGV. The CDR3 loop reads CASSWDVNEQFF. Here the CDR3 DNA reads TGTGCCAGCAGCTGGGACGTGAATGAGCAGTTCTTC.

The CDR3 DNA is TGTGCCAGCAGTTCCCTAACAACTGGCTACACCTTC. It yields the protein CASSSLTTGYTF. V and J are TRBV28 and TRBJ1-2; D ambiguous. CDR1 is MDHEN, CDR2 SYDVKM, per germline. The CDR3 contains 12 residues. V was clipped by 4 bases and J by 7 bases, with 10 bases between them.

This clone was observed once. The V gene is TRBV6-6, the J gene TRBJ2-7, with D perhaps matching TRBD1 (6 bases). Trimming cost V 1 base and J 5 bases, with 15 bases left between them. Germline CDR1 and CDR2: MNHNY and SVGAGI (reference sequence). The length of the CDR3 is 15 residues. The CDR3 DNA reads as TGTGCCAGCAGTTACTTAGGCAGGGGTCCCCACGAGCAGTACTTC. Protein sequence: CASSYLGRGPHEQYF.

In regard to this clone: Other DNA sequences within the sample encode an identical CDR3. The chain joins TRBV20-1 to TRBJ2-7; 7 bases match TRBD1. The CDR3 totals 11 residues. The J segment lost 4 bases and the V segment lost 5 bases, leaving 2 bases of the junction unmatched. Germline V lookup: CDR1 DFQATT, CDR2 SNEGSKA (reference sequence). CDR3 region: CSAWTGYEQYF. CDR3 coding DNA: TGCAGTGCTTGGACAGGATACGAGCAGTACTTC.

The sample holds one count of this clone. The sample has other DNA sequences that encode this CDR3 too. This chain links TRBV18 with TRBJ2-1; TRBD1 aligns across 10 bases. Looked up from germline, CDR1 is KGHSH and CDR2 is LQKENI. The V gene end was trimmed by 3 bases and the J gene end by 3 bases; junction bases not matched to a gene: 2. The CDR3 contains 15 residues. The CDR3 loop is CASSPGTGVYNEQFF. Here the CDR3 DNA reads TGTGCCAGCTCACCCGGGACAGGGGTCTACAATGAGCAGTTCTTC.

CDR3 sequence reads: CASSLGAGDVYGYTF. CDR3 nucleotides: TGCGCCAGCAGCTTGGGGGCAGGCGATGTCTATGGCTACACCTTC. The rearrangement uses TRBV5-1 and TRBJ1-2; no reliable D call. This CDR3 comprises 15 residues. With 0 bases removed from V and 4 bases from J, the gap between germline ends came to 13 bases. Germline V lookup: CDR1 SGHRS, CDR2 YFSETQ.

V gene TRBV5-1 combines with J gene TRBJ1-4; the D gene is possibly TRBD1 (6 bases). The CDR3 runs to 14 residues. V was cut by 4 bases and J by 8 bases, with 15 bases left in between. Per germline, CDR1 SGHRS and CDR2 YFSETQ. The DNA of the CDR3 is TGCGCCAGCAGCCAACAGGGTCCAGCAGAAAAACTGTTTTTT. Its translation is CASSQQGPAEKLFF.

V usage is TRBV2 and J usage is TRBJ2-5; D remains ambiguous. Trimming pared 4 bases from V and 3 bases from J, leaving 9 bases between. The CDR3 has 13 residues. CDR1 and CDR2 from the germline V gene are SNHLY and FYNNEI. The chain's CDR3 is CASSVNREETQYF. The CDR3 DNA is TGTGCCAGCAGTGTAAACCGGGAAGAGACCCAGTACTTC.

This sequence joins TRBV28 and TRBJ1-3, with 8 bases fitting TRBD1. V gave up 5 bases and J gave up 2 bases; unmatched junction bases: 5. Germline CDR1 is MDHEN and CDR2 is SYDVKM. This CDR3 has 15 residues. CDR3: CASSPPTGAGNTIYF. As DNA, the CDR3 is TGTGCCAGCAGTCCACCGACAGGGGCTGGAAACACCATATATTTT.

V usage is TRBV7-9 and J usage is TRBJ1-3, with D unresolved. Germline CDR1 reads SEHNR; CDR2 reads FQNEAQ (reference sequence). V lost 4 bases and J lost 0, with 10 bases in between. The CDR3 length is 15 residues. CDR3 sequence (DNA): TGTGCCAGCAGCTGGACTGGCCTCTCTGGAAACACCATATATTTT. This sequence encodes CASSWTGLSGNTIYF.

This clone was detected only once. The chain is built from TRBV6-1 and TRBJ1-4; weak D call: TRBD1 (6 bases). Trimming left V 3 bases short and J 2 bases short, with 10 bases between. The CDR3 has 15 residues. The germline V gene has CDR1 MNHNS and CDR2 SASEGT. CDR3 sequence: CASSDVRGTNEKLFF. The CDR3 DNA reads as TGTGCCAGCAGTGATGTTAGGGGGACTAATGAAAAACTGTTTTTT.

V usage is TRBV6-1 and J usage is TRBJ1-2; TRBD1 might be the D (6 bases). From germline, CDR1 is MNHNS and CDR2 SASEGT. Trimming cost V 0 bases and J 7 bases, with 18 bases left between them. The CDR3 runs 16 residues. The CDR3 DNA follows: TGTGCCAGCAGTGAAGCGCTAGGGGGAGGAACTTCTGGCTACACCTTC. The encoded protein is CASSEALGGGTSGYTF.

V usage is TRBV7-2 and J usage is TRBJ2-6; tentatively, D is TRBD2 (6 bases). With 6 bases removed from V and 2 bases from J, the gap between germline ends came to 11 bases. This CDR3 region has 15 residues. Germline-derived CDR1 and CDR2 are SGHTA and FQGNSA. CDR3 DNA: TGTGCCAGCAGTCTTAGGGAGGCTGGGGCCAACGTCCTGACTTTC. It yields the protein CASSLREAGANVLTF.

V and J are TRBV19 and TRBJ1-2, with no clear D. Between the trimmed V and J ends, which lost 6 bases and 4 bases, there was a span of 12 bases. CDR1 and CDR2 (germline): LNHDA, SQIVND (reference sequence). The CDR3 runs to 13 residues. The CDR3 region has the DNA TGTGCCAGTAGGGGCCAGACGCTCTATGGCTACACCTTC. This translates into CASRGQTLYGYTF.

This chain links TRBV7-2 with TRBJ2-1, with 8 bases matching TRBD2. The length of the CDR3 is 13 residues. CDR1 SGHTA and CDR2 FQGNSA come from the germline V gene. V dropped 5 bases and J dropped 9; count of bases not matched to a gene: 6. The CDR3 is CASSRGRTSEQFF. CDR3 in DNA: TGTGCCAGCAGCCGCGGGAGGACTAGTGAGCAGTTCTTC.

The chain is built from TRBV18 and TRBJ2-3, with 10 bases fitting TRBD2. This CDR3 spans 16 amino acids. Germline V gene data show CDR1 as KGHSH and CDR2 as LQKENI. Germline trimming cut 3 bases from V and 2 bases from J; bases unmatched to any gene: 5. CDR3 sequence: CASSPWTSGDTDTQYF. CDR3 in DNA: TGTGCCAGCTCACCTTGGACTAGCGGAGACACAGATACGCAGTATTTT.